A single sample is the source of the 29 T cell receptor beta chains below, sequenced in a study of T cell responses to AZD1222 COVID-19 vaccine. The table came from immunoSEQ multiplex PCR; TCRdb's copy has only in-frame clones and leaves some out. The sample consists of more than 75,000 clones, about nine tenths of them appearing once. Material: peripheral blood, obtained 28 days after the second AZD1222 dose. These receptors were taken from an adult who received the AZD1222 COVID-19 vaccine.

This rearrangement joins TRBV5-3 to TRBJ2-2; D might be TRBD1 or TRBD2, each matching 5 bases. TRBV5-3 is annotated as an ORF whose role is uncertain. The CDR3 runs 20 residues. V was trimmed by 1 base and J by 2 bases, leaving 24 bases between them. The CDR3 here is CARSLQISGTLERNTGELFF. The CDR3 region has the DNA TGTGCCAGAAGCTTGCAAATCTCCGGGACGTTAGAACGCAACACCGGGGAGCTGTTTTTT.

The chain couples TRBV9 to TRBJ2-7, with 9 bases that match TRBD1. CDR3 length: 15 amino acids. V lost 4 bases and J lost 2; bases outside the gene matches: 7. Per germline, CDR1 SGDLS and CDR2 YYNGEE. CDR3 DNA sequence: TGTGCCAGCAGCATAACCGGGACAGGGACCTACGAGCAGTACTTC. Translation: CASSITGTGTYEQYF.

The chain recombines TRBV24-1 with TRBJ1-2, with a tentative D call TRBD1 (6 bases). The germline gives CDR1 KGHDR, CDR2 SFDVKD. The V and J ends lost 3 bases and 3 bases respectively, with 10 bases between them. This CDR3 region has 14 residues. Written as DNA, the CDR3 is TGTGCCACCAGTGATCTCAGGGGAGACTATGGCTACACCTTC. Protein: CATSDLRGDYGYTF.

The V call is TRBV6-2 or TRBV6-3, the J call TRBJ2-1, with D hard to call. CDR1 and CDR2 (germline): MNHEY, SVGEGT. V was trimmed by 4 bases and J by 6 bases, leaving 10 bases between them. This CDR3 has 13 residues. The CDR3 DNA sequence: TGTGCCAGCAGTTTCGGGTCTGGCAATGAGCAGTTCTTC. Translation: CASSFGSGNEQFF.

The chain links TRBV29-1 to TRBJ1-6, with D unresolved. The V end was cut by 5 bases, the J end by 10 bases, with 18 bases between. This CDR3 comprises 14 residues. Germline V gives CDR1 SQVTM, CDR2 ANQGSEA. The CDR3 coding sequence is TGCAGCGTTCAAAGTGGAGGGTTTCAGTCACCCCTCCACTTT. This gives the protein CSVQSGGFQSPLHF.

CDR3 nucleotide sequence: TGTGCCAGCAGCCACTTAAAGGGACAGGGGGCTGGAAACACCATATATTTT. It is translated as CASSHLKGQGAGNTIYF. The V gene is TRBV4-2, the J gene TRBJ1-3; 11 bases are shared with TRBD1. J was trimmed by 2 bases and V by 3 bases; bases with no gene match: 6. The CDR3 has 17 amino acids. Germline V gives CDR1 LGHNA, CDR2 YNFKEQ.

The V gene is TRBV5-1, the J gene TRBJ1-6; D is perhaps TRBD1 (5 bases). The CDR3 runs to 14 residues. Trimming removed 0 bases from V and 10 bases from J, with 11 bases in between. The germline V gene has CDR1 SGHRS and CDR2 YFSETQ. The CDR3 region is CASSLGGEGSPLHF. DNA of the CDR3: TGCGCCAGCAGCTTGGGAGGGGAAGGGTCACCCCTCCACTTT. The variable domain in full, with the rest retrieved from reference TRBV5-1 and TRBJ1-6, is KAGVTQTPRYLIKTRGQQVTLSCSPISGHRSVSWYQQTPGQGLQFLFEYFSETQRNKGNFPGRFSGRQFSNSRSEMNVSTLELGDSALYLCASSLGGEGSPLHFGNGTRLTVT.

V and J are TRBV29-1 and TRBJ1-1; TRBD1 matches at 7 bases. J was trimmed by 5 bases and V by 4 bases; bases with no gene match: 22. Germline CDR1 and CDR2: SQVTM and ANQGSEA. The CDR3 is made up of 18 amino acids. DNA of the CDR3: TGCAGCGTTGTTGGCATCGGACTCACCGACAGGGAGATAACTGAAGCTTTCTTT. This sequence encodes CSVVGIGLTDREITEAFF.

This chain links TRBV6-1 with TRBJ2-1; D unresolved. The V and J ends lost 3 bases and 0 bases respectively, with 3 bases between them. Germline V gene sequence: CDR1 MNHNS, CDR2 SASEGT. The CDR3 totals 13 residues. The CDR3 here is CASSDSSYNEQFF. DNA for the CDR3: TGTGCCAGCAGTGACAGCTCCTACAATGAGCAGTTCTTC.

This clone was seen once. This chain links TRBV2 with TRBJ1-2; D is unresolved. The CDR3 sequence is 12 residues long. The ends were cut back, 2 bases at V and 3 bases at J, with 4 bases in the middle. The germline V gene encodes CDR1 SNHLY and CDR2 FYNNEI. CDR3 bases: TGTGCCAGCAGTGAATCCCACTATGGCTACACCTTC. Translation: CASSESHYGYTF.

The CDR3 loop reads CASSLEAAEDQPQHF. For the CDR3, the DNA is TGCGCCAGCAGCTTGGAGGCGGCGGAAGACCAGCCCCAGCATTTT. The genes are TRBV5-1 and TRBJ1-5; D unclear. The CDR3 is 15 residues long. The germline V gene encodes CDR1 SGHRS and CDR2 YFSETQ. V dropped 0 bases and J dropped 7 bases, with 14 bases sitting between them.

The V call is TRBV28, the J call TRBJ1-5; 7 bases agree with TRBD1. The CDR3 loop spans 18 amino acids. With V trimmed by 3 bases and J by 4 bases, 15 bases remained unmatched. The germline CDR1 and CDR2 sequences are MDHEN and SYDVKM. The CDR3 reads CASSLAASRTGSNQPQHF. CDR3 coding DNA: TGTGCCAGCAGTTTGGCGGCTTCTCGGACAGGTTCAAATCAGCCCCAGCATTTT.

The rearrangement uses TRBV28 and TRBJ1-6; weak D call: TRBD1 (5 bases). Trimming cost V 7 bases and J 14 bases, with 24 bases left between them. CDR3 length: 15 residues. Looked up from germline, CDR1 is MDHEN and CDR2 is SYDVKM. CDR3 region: CASTGAGTPPRSLHF. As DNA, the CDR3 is TGTGCCAGCACAGGTGCCGGGACTCCCCCGAGATCCCTCCACTTT.

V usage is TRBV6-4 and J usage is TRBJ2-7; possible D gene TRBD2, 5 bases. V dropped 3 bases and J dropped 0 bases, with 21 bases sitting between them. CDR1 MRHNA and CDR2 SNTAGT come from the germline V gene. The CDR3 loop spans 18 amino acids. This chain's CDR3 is CASSEKTAGLKSSYEQYF. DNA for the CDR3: TGTGCCAGCAGTGAAAAGACGGCCGGACTGAAAAGCTCCTACGAGCAGTACTTC.

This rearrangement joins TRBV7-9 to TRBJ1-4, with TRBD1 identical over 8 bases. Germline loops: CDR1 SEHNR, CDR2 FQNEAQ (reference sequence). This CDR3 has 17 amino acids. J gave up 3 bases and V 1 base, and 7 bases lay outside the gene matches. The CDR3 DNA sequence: TGTGCCAGCAGCTTAGGGGCAGGGGGCGAGTCTAATGAAAAACTGTTTTTT. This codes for CASSLGAGGESNEKLFF. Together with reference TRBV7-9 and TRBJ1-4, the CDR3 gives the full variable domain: DTGVSQNPRHKITKRGQNVTFRCDPISEHNRLYWYRQTLGQGPEFLTYFQNEAQLEKSRLLSDRFSAERPKGSFSTLEIQRTEQGDSAMYLCASSLGAGGESNEKLFFGSGTQLSVL.

Here the CDR3 reads CASSQRRGGYGYTF. CDR3 nucleotide sequence: TGTGCCAGCAGCCAAAGGCGGGGCGGCTATGGCTACACCTTC. J is TRBJ1-2 and V is TRBV14; D is possibly TRBD1 (5 bases). The length of the CDR3 is 14 residues. Per germline, CDR1 SGHDN and CDR2 FVKESK. With 2 bases removed from V and 4 bases from J, the gap between germline ends came to 11 bases.

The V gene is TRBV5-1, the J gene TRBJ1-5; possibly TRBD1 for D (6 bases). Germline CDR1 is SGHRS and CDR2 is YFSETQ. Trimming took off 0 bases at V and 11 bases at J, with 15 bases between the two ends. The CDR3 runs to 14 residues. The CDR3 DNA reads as TGCGCCAGCAGCTTGGACGGGGGCCAAATGGCCCAGCATTTT. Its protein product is CASSLDGGQMAQHF. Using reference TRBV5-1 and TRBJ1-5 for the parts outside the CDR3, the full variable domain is KAGVTQTPRYLIKTRGQQVTLSCSPISGHRSVSWYQQTPGQGLQFLFEYFSETQRNKGNFPGRFSGRQFSNSRSEMNVSTLELGDSALYLCASSLDGGQMAQHFGDGTRLSIL.

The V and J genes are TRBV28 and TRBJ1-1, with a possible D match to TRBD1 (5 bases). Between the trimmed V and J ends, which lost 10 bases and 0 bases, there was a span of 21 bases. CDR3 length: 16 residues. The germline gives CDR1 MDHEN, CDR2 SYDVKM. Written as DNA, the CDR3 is TGTGCCACCTTTATGGGGGTTAGGGCCGTGAACACTGAAGCTTTCTTT. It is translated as CATFMGVRAVNTEAFF.

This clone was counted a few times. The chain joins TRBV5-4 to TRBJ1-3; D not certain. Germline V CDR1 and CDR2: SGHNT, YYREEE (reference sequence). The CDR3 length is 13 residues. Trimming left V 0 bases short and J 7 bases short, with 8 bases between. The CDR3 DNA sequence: TGTGCCAGCAGCTTGGGGGTTTGGAACACCATATATTTT. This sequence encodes CASSLGVWNTIYF. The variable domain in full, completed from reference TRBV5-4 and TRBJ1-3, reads ETGVTQSPTHLIKTRGQQVTLRCSSQSGHNTVSWYQQALGQGPQFIFQYYREEENGRGNFPPRFSGLQFPNYSSELNVNALELDDSALYLCASSLGVWNTIYFGEGSWLTVV.

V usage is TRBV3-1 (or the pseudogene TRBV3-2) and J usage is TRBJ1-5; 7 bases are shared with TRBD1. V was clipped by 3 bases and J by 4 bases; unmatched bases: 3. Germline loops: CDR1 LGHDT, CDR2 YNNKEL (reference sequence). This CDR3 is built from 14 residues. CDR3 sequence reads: CASSHRDSNQPQHF. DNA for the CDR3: TGTGCCAGCAGCCACCGGGACAGTAATCAGCCCCAGCATTTT.

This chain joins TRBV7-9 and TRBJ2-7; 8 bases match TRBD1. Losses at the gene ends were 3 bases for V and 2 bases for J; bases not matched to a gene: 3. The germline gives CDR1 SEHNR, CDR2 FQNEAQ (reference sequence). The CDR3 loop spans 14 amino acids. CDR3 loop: CASSFRDRTYEQYF. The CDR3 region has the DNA TGTGCCAGCAGCTTCCGGGACAGGACCTACGAGCAGTACTTC.

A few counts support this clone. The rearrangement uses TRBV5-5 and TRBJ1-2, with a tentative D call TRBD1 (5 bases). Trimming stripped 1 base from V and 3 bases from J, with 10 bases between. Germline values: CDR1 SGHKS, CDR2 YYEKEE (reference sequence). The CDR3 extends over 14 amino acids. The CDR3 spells CASSLSGDHYGYTF. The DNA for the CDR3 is TGTGCCAGCAGCTTGTCGGGGGACCACTATGGCTACACCTTC.

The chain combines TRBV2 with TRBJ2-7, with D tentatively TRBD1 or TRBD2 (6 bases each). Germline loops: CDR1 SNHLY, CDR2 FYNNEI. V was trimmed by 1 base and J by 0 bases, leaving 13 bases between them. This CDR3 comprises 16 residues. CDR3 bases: TGTGCCAGCAGTGAAGAGTTGGGGGGCAGCTCCTACGAGCAGTACTTC. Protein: CASSEELGGSSYEQYF.

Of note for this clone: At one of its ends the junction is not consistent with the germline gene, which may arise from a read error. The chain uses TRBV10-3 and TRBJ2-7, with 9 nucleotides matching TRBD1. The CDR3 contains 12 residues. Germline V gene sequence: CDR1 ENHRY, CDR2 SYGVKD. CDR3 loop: CAISEDRDRVGF. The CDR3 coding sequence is TGTGCCATCAGTGAGGATCGGGACAGGGTGGGCTTC.

As DNA, the CDR3 is TGTGCCAGCAGTAGGGACGGGGCTAACTATGGCTACACCTTC. This translates into CASSRDGANYGYTF. The V gene is TRBV25-1, the J gene TRBJ1-2; TRBD1 might be the D (5 bases). CDR3 length: 14 residues. V shed 5 bases and J shed 0 bases, with 10 bases lying between them. Germline V gene data show CDR1 as MGHDK and CDR2 as SYGVNS.

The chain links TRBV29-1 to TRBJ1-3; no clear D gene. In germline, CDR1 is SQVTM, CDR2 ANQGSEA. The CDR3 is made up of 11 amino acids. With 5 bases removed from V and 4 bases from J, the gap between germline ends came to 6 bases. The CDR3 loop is CSVSRGNTIYF. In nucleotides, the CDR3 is TGCAGCGTTAGCCGAGGAAACACCATATATTTT.

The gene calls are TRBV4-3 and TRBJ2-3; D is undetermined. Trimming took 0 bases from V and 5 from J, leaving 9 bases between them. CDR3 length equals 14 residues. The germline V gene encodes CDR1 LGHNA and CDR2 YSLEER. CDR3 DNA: TGCGCCAGCAGCCAAGATGGGATGGGAGATACGCAGTATTTT. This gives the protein CASSQDGMGDTQYF.

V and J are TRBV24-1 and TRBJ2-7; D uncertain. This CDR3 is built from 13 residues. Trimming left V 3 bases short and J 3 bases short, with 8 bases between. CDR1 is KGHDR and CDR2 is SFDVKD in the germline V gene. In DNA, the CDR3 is TGTGCCACCAGTGATCCCCCGTACTACGAGCAGTACTTC. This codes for CATSDPPYYEQYF.

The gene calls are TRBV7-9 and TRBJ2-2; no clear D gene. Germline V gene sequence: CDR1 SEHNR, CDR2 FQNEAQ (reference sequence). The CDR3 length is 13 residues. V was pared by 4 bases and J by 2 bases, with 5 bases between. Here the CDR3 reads CASSSANTGELFF. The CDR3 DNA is TGTGCCAGCAGCTCCGCAAACACCGGGGAGCTGTTTTTT. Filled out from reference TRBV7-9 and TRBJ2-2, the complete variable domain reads DTGVSQNPRHKITKRGQNVTFRCDPISEHNRLYWYRQTLGQGPEFLTYFQNEAQLEKSRLLSDRFSAERPKGSFSTLEIQRTEQGDSAMYLCASSSANTGELFFGEGSRLTVL.